The next 13 T cell receptor beta chains were all read from a single sample in a study of blood T cell repertoires in COVID-19. Clones were sequenced by immunoSEQ multiplex PCR, and TCRdb holds only the in-frame ones, with some missing. The table has about 180,000 clones, roughly 80% seen once. Specimen: peripheral blood. Source of these receptors: a human donor in a cohort sampled during active COVID-19.

This clone was counted a single time. This chain uses TRBV2 with TRBJ2-2; D is possibly TRBD1 (6 bases). Trimming removed 6 bases from V and 3 bases from J, with 14 bases in between. Germline loops: CDR1 SNHLY, CDR2 FYNNEI. The CDR3 length is 15 residues. The CDR3 protein is CASRDVNRDTGELFF. The CDR3 DNA is TGTGCCAGCAGGGATGTCAACAGGGACACCGGGGAGCTGTTTTTT.

The V gene is TRBV5-6, the J gene TRBJ1-2, with D uncertain. Germline CDR1 reads SGHDT; CDR2 reads YYEEEE. Trimming removed 1 base from V and 8 bases from J, with 18 bases in between. This CDR3 is built from 15 residues. The DNA for the CDR3 is TGTGCCAGCAGCTTGAAGCGGCGGGAAGGAACCGGCTACACCTTC. It is translated as CASSLKRREGTGYTF.

The V and J genes are TRBV9 and TRBJ2-5; 9 bases fit TRBD1. Germline CDR1 and CDR2: SGDLS and YYNGEE. V shed 4 bases, J shed 5 bases, and the junction held 9 bases outside the gene matches. The CDR3 spans 15 residues. The CDR3 DNA reads as TGTGCCAGCAGCCCGCCGGGACAGGGCTGGGAGACCCAGTACTTC. As protein: CASSPPGQGWETQYF.

The chain combines TRBV6-5 with TRBJ1-4; 10 bases fit TRBD1. The V gene end was trimmed by 3 bases and the J gene end by 7 bases; junction bases not matched to a gene: 5. The germline CDR1 and CDR2 sequences are MNHEY and SVGAGI. CDR3 length: 15 residues. This CDR3 reads CASSYWRTGGEKLFF. The CDR3 DNA reads TGTGCCAGCAGTTATTGGAGGACAGGGGGTGAAAAACTGTTTTTT.

V is TRBV13 and J is TRBJ2-3; 13 positions agree with TRBD2. The V gene end was trimmed by 5 bases and the J gene end by 2 bases; junction bases not matched to a gene: 10. This CDR3 has 18 residues. Germline V gene lookup returns CDR1 PRHDT and CDR2 FYEKMQ (reference sequence). The CDR3 nucleotides read TGTGCCAGCAGCCTAAAGGGACTAGCGGGGAGTACCACAGATACGCAGTATTTT. It specifies CASSLKGLAGSTTDTQYF. Full variable domain (rest looked up from reference TRBV13 and TRBJ2-3): AAGVIQSPRHLIKEKRETATLKCYPIPRHDTVYWYQQGPGQDPQFLISFYEKMQSDKGSIPDRFSAQQFSDYHSELNMSSLELGDSALYFCASSLKGLAGSTTDTQYFGPGTRLTVL.

The chain has TRBV6-2 or TRBV6-3 and TRBJ1-6, with D maybe TRBD1 (5 bases). CDR1 is MNHEY, CDR2 SVGEGT, per germline. Trimming shortened V by 5 bases and J by 5 bases, and 10 bases separated the two germline ends. This CDR3 is 14 amino acids long. CDR3 in amino acids: CASSGGTHNSPLHF. The CDR3 DNA follows: TGTGCCAGCAGTGGCGGGACTCATAATTCACCCCTCCACTTT.

V is TRBV9 and J is TRBJ1-2, with D unresolved. CDR1 is SGDLS, CDR2 YYNGEE, per germline. Trimming removed 2 bases at V and 4 bases at J, with 12 bases between. The CDR3 covers 14 residues. The CDR3 DNA reads as TGTGCCAGCAGCGTTGCACCGGGAACCTATGGCTACACCTTC. Protein product: CASSVAPGTYGYTF.

The chain joins TRBV7-2 to TRBJ1-3, with D perhaps TRBD1 (5 bases). V was cut by 2 bases and J by 4 bases, with 15 bases left in between. The germline CDR1 and CDR2 sequences are SGHTA and FQGNSA. The CDR3 is 16 amino acids. The DNA of the CDR3 is TGTGCCAGCAGCTTAACCGCGGCAGGGTCAGGAAACACCATATATTTT. Translating gives CASSLTAAGSGNTIYF.

This rearrangement joins TRBV2 to TRBJ1-2; TRBD1 matches at 8 bases. After removal of 3 bases from V and 4 bases from J, the junction contained 4 bases not matched to a gene. The CDR3 loop spans 14 amino acids. Germline CDR1 is SNHLY and CDR2 is FYNNEI. The CDR3 protein is CASSENRGAYGYTF. The CDR3 region has the DNA TGTGCCAGCAGTGAGAACAGGGGGGCCTATGGCTACACCTTC.

The V call is TRBV7-3, the J call TRBJ2-3; 8 positions match TRBD2. Germline CDR1 is SGHTA and CDR2 is FQGTGA. The CDR3 contains 17 residues. With 5 bases clipped from V and 5 bases from J, the junction kept 15 bases outside the gene matches. As DNA, the CDR3 is TGTGCCAGCAGCCCCCTTGACGGGGGGGCGCGGGGAGATACGCAGTATTTT. This codes for CASSPLDGGARGDTQYF.

The table lists this clone with a few counts. V and J are TRBV2 and TRBJ1-1; possibly TRBD1 for D (6 bases). The germline CDR1 and CDR2 sequences are SNHLY and FYNNEI. The CDR3 has 13 amino acids. V was clipped by 7 bases and J by 6 bases, with 15 bases between them. The DNA of the CDR3 is TGTGCCAGCACCTTCAGGGGTGGGCCTGAAGCTTTCTTT. It specifies CASTFRGGPEAFF. The variable domain in full, with the rest retrieved from reference TRBV2 and TRBJ1-1, is EPEVTQTPSHQVTQMGQEVILRCVPISNHLYFYWYRQILGQKVEFLVSFYNNEISEKSEIFDDQFSVERPDGSNFTLKIRSTKLEDSAMYFCASTFRGGPEAFFGQGTRLTVV.

The gene calls are TRBV11-3 and TRBJ2-1, with 13 bases that match TRBD2. The CDR3 is 16 residues long. V shed 5 bases and J 4 bases; nucleotides not matched to a gene: 5. Germline loops: CDR1 SGHNT, CDR2 YENEEA. The CDR3 region is CASSPGLAGTYNEQFF. CDR3 DNA sequence: TGTGCCAGCAGCCCGGGACTAGCGGGGACATACAATGAGCAGTTCTTC.

The chain joins TRBV7-9 to TRBJ1-5; 7 bases fit TRBD1. Unmatched junction bases numbered 6, after V lost 5 bases and J lost 2 bases. CDR3 length equals 15 residues. Germline V gene sequence: CDR1 SEHNR, CDR2 FQNEAQ (reference sequence). CDR3 residues: CASSTDREGNQPQHF. The CDR3 nucleotides are TGTGCCAGCAGCACCGACAGGGAGGGCAATCAGCCCCAGCATTTT.